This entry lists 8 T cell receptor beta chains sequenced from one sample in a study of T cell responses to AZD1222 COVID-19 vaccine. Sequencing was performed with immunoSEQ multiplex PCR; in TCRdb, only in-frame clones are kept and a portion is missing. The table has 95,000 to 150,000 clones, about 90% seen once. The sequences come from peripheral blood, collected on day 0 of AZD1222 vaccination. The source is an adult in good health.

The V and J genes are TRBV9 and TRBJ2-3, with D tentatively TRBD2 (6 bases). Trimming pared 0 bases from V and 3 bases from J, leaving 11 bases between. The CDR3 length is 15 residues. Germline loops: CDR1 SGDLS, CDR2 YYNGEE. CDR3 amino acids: CASSVGAGLTDTQYF. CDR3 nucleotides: TGTGCCAGCAGCGTAGGAGCGGGCCTTACAGATACGCAGTATTTT.

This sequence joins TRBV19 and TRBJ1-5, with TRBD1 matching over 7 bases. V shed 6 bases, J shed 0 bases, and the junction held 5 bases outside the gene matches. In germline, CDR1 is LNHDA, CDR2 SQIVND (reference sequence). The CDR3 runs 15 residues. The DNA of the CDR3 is TGTGCCAGTAGGAGTACAGGGGATAGCAATCAGCCCCAGCATTTT. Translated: CASRSTGDSNQPQHF.

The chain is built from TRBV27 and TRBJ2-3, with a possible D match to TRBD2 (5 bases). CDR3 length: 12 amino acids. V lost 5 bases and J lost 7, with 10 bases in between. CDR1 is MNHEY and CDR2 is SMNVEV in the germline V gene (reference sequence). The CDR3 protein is CASSPGGNTQYF. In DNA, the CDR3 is TGTGCCAGCAGTCCCGGAGGAAATACGCAGTATTTT.

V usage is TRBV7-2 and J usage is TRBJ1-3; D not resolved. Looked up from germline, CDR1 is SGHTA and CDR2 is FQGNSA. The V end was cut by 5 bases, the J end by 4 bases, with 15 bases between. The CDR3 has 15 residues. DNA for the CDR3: TGTGCCAGCAGCCCCATCGATGGGCCGGGAAACACCATATATTTT. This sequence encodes CASSPIDGPGNTIYF.

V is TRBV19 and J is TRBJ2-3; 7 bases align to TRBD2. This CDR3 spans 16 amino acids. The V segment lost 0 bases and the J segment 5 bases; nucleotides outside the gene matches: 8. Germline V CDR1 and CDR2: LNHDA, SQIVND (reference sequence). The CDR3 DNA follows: TGTGCCAGTAGTATAGATCCGCGGGAGATAAGAGATACGCAGTATTTT. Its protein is CASSIDPREIRDTQYF.

The CDR3 sequence is CATSPGSGEQFF. Here the CDR3 DNA reads TGTGCCACCTCCCCGGGTAGCGGCGAGCAGTTCTTC. The chain employs TRBV19 and TRBJ2-1, with D perhaps matching TRBD2 (6 bases). Germline CDR1 and CDR2: LNHDA and SQIVND (reference sequence). CDR3 length: 12 residues. With 10 bases removed from V and 10 bases from J, the gap between germline ends came to 17 bases.

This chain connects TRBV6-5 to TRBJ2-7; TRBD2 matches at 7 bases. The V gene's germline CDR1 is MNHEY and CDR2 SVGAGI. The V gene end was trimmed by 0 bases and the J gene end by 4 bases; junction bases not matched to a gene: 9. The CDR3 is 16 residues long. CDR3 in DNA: TGTGCCAGCAGTTACTCGGAGCGGGGAGGGGCTTACGAGCAGTACTTC. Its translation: CASSYSERGGAYEQYF.

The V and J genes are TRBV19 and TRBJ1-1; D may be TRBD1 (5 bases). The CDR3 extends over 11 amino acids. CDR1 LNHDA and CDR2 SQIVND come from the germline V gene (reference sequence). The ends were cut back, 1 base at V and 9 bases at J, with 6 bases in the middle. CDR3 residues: CASSIVGQAFF. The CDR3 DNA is TGTGCCAGTAGTATAGTGGGGCAAGCTTTCTTT.